The entry below describes one TCR beta chain. This entry is derived from a study of CD8 T cells in Susac syndrome. After extraction with the RNeasy kit, 0.5 to 1 ug of the RNA was reverse transcribed using random hexamers. Each CDR3 protein is one row after TCRdb ran MiXCR on the immunoSEQ multiplex PCR reads. The data hold some 110,000 distinct CDR3 sequences, with about 95% observed a single time. Germline V CDR1 and CDR2: GTSNPN, SVGIG (reference sequence). The CDR3 consists of 14 residues. Unmatched junction bases numbered 3, after V lost 0 bases and J lost 3 bases. The TCR was taken from a human donor in good health. The rearrangement joins TRBV30 to TRBJ2-3; 7 nucleotides agree with TRBD1. Sequenced input: CD4+ T cells from PBMCs. The CDR3 DNA reads TGTGCCTGGAGTGTCGGGACAGAGACAGATACGCAGTATTTT. Translated: CAWSVGTETDTQYF. The full variable domain, completed using reference TRBV30 and TRBJ2-3, is SQTIHQWPATLVQPVGSPLSLECTVEGTSNPNLYWYRQAAGRGLQLLFYSVGIGQISSEVPQNLSASRPQDRQFILSSKKLLLSDSGFYLCAWSVGTETDTQYFGPGTRLTVL.